This T cell receptor (beta chain) was identified during a study of T-cell memory formation after mild COVID-19. Study context: TCR clusters largely stayed donor specific. Whole-study results and caveats: Confirmation was lacking for SARS-CoV-2 specificity of second-wave clones that peaked on day 37.

MiXCR, run by TCRdb on the 5' RACE reads, gives a single entry per CDR3 protein. The sample has 350,000 to 450,000 distinct CDR3 sequences; 20% are singletons. A remark on this clonotype: Its cognate antigen is unknown.

The source material was PBMCs or a T cell subset sorted from them (not recorded which). This clonotype originated in an adult woman who had mild COVID-19 (a few samples of this study predate the infection). Cell type and time point are not known.

CDR3 sequence (DNA): TGTGCCAGCAGCTACCCAGGGACAGCCATGAACACTGAAGCTTTCTTT. This gives the protein CASSYPGTAMNTEAFF. The chain carries TRBV7-9 and TRBJ1-1; 7 bases agree with TRBD1. The germline gives CDR1 SEHNR, CDR2 FQNEAQ (reference sequence). J was trimmed by 0 bases and V by 4 bases; bases with no gene match: 8. The CDR3 sequence is 16 residues long.